These 5 T cell receptor beta chains share one sample of origin, sequenced in a study of vaccination and CD4 T cells after COVID-19 (dated by TCRdb to the early 2020s). The antigens of these receptors remain unknown. The meaning of the sample's treatment or condition label: roughly 10-day PBMC culture with coronavirus spike peptide pools or control peptides (ViraFEST assay). CD4+ T cells from unexposed donors were collected before the COVID-19 pandemic (2011-2018). The library was produced with PCR. The reads were generated on an Illumina iSeq 100. At the Johns Hopkins FTIC core, DNA from the cultured CD4+ T cells underwent TCR sequencing with the Oncomine TCR Beta short-read assay. The raw public data were reprocessed by TCRdb itself: fastp quality trimming at Q25, MiXCR clonotype calling, in-frame beta chains only. Merged by CDR3 protein, the rows form single entries marked with the most common genes and DNA. Present in this sample are thousands of distinct CDR3 sequences, roughly a quarter of which were seen just once. Of the sample, roughly 20% is held by the ten largest clones.

The sequenced material came from CD4+ T cells from blood, cultured in vitro. Source of these receptors: a human donor in good health.

This clonotype is medium-sized by share. This sequence joins TRBV6-1 and TRBJ1-5, with D perhaps matching TRBD1 (6 bases). CDR1 and CDR2 from the germline V gene are MNHNS and SASEGT. Trimming removed 4 bases at V and 8 bases at J, with 12 bases between. The CDR3 is 13 residues long. CDR3 DNA: TGTGCCAGCAGTGGAGACAGGCTTGAGCCCCAGCATTTT. This sequence encodes CASSGDRLEPQHF.

J is TRBJ1-2 and V is TRBV29-1; TRBD1 might be the D (6 bases). Germline CDR1 is SQVTM and CDR2 is ANQGSEA. The CDR3 spans 13 residues. The germline V and J ends were trimmed by 6 bases and 8 bases, with 19 bases remaining between them. The CDR3 DNA reads TGCAGCGTAACAGGGACAACCCACGTAGGCTACACCTTC. This translates into CSVTGTTHVGYTF.

J is TRBJ1-2 and V is TRBV20-1; D is possibly TRBD1 (6 bases). This CDR3 contains 15 residues. Germline loops: CDR1 DFQATT, CDR2 SNEGSKA (reference sequence). The ends were cut back, 0 bases at V and 8 bases at J, with 19 bases in the middle. Here the CDR3 DNA reads TGCAGTGCTAGAGAGATACGGGGGGGGGCGAGAGGCTACACCTTC. It yields the protein CSAREIRGGARGYTF.

This clonotype was observed a handful of times. The chain combines TRBV6-1 with TRBJ2-7; unclear D gene. The CDR3 has 15 residues. CDR1 and CDR2 from the germline V gene are MNHNS and SASEGT. Trimming took 6 bases from V and 0 from J, leaving 15 bases between them. The CDR3 loop is CASRVGPHNSYEQYF. Here the CDR3 DNA reads TGTGCCAGCAGAGTTGGGCCCCACAACTCCTACGAGCAGTACTTC.

By proportion, this clonotype is medium-sized (0.01 to 0.1%). The chain is built from TRBV7-2 and TRBJ1-1; unclear D gene. The CDR3 is 16 residues long. Germline V gives CDR1 SGHTA, CDR2 FQGNSA. The V end lost 1 base, the J end lost 5 bases, and 17 bases lay between the germline ends. The CDR3 sequence is CASSLGGGFRRTEAFF. The CDR3 bases are TGTGCCAGCAGCTTAGGCGGAGGGTTTAGGAGGACTGAAGCTTTCTTT.